The TCR beta chain described here comes from a study of beta chain features in type 1 diabetes. A few counts support this clone. The antigen remains unidentified. V dropped 5 bases and J dropped 9; count of bases not matched to a gene: 8. CDR1 SEHNR and CDR2 FQNEAQ come from the germline V gene (reference sequence). CDR3 size: 13 residues. Sequenced material consisted of expressed TCRB transcripts (all of the isolated RNA was reverse transcribed). The read count averaged approximately 3.5 million across naive, central memory and regulatory T cell samples. Using immunoSEQ multiplex PCR, the repertoire was profiled, and TCRdb retains in-frame clones only, with some absent. There are around 320,000 clones in the sample; 11% to 15% occur only once, and more than 6.5% lies in the top ten. Study conclusions and caveats: The study found that naive, central memory and Treg TCRB repertoires appeared more similar in patients than in healthy donors. When VDJ junctions were examined, type 1 diabetes patients showed fewer insertions and more deletions.

Populations obtained by sorting all exceeded 95% purity. The chain employs TRBV7-9 and TRBJ2-7, with TRBD2 matching over 9 bases. The sequenced sample was central memory CD4+ T cells from blood. The receptor's source is a man in his thirties or forties in good health. The CDR3 reads CASSHGTSNGQYF. The DNA for the CDR3 is TGTGCCAGCAGCCACGGGACTAGCAATGGGCAGTACTTC.